The rows below give T cell receptor beta chains drawn from one sample of a study of blood T cells in healthy people across ages. One entry per CDR3 protein, called by TCRdb with MiXCR from the 5' RACE reads. The data show some 860,000 distinct CDR3 sequences, with about 61% seen just once and 25% to 30% held by the top ten. Input material: blood. Receptors originate from a man aged 35 to 55 in good health. The CDR3 runs from the conserved cysteine through the conserved F or W. The order of the fields is D gene, clone size, J gene, V gene, CDR3 DNA, CDR3 protein. The D gene is left open where the match is weak. Not all rows give a size; the values are once, few, many and, for expanded clones, a class.

d_call: -; clone_size: few; j_call: TRBJ2-6; v_call: TRBV7-4; cdr3_nt: TGTGCCAGCAGATTCGGAACCCCAGGGACTGGGGCCAACGTCCTGACTTTC; cdr3_aa: CASRFGTPGTGANVLTF
d_call: TRBD2; clone_size: few; j_call: TRBJ2-1; v_call: TRBV3-1; cdr3_nt: TGTGCCAGCAGCCAAGTGAAACTAGCGGGGGCCTTTTACAATGAGCAGTTCTTC; cdr3_aa: CASSQVKLAGAFYNEQFF
d_call: TRBD1; clone_size: -; j_call: TRBJ1-2; v_call: TRBV7-9; cdr3_nt: TGTGCCAGCAGCCCGAGGGACAGATCCTATGGCTACACCTTC; cdr3_aa: CASSPRDRSYGYTF
d_call: -; clone_size: once; j_call: TRBJ1-1; v_call: TRBV6-2/TRBV6-3; cdr3_nt: TGTGCCAGCAGTTTAAACAGGATCACCGAAGCTTTCTTT; cdr3_aa: CASSLNRITEAFF
d_call: -; clone_size: -; j_call: TRBJ2-1; v_call: TRBV5-1; cdr3_nt: TGCGCCAGCAGCTTCGGGACCTTATCGGGCGATGAGCAGTTCTTC; cdr3_aa: CASSFGTLSGDEQFF
d_call: -; clone_size: -; j_call: TRBJ2-5; v_call: TRBV20-1; cdr3_nt: TGCAGTGCTAGACGGAACTTACAAGAGACCCAGTACTTC; cdr3_aa: CSARRNLQETQYF
d_call: -; clone_size: -; j_call: TRBJ2-7; v_call: TRBV4-3; cdr3_nt: TGCGCCAGCAGCCAAGTACCCCAATCCGAGCAGTACTTC; cdr3_aa: CASSQVPQSEQYF
d_call: TRBD2; clone_size: -; j_call: TRBJ2-1; v_call: TRBV11-3; cdr3_nt: TGTGCCAGCAGCCCACGGATAGCGGGCATCAATGAGCAGTTCTTC; cdr3_aa: CASSPRIAGINEQFF
d_call: TRBD2; clone_size: once; j_call: TRBJ2-1; v_call: TRBV7-2; cdr3_nt: TGTGCCAGCAGCTTAGGACCCGGGAGGGGGTACGATGAGCAGTTCTTC; cdr3_aa: CASSLGPGRGYDEQFF
d_call: -; clone_size: few; j_call: TRBJ2-4; v_call: TRBV7-9; cdr3_nt: TGTGCCAGCAGCTCCGATGGCCGGAATCAAGAGACTCAGTACTTC; cdr3_aa: CASSSDGRNQETQYF
d_call: -; clone_size: few; j_call: TRBJ2-6; v_call: TRBV12-3/TRBV12-4; cdr3_nt: TGTGCCAGCACCTATAGGGGTTCTGGGGCCAACGTCCTGACTTTC; cdr3_aa: CASTYRGSGANVLTF
d_call: TRBD2; clone_size: -; j_call: TRBJ2-1; v_call: TRBV28; cdr3_nt: TGTGCCAGCAGTTTATTCAATCGGGCGGGAGGGCCCTTCAATGAGCAGTTCTTC; cdr3_aa: CASSLFNRAGGPFNEQFF
d_call: -; clone_size: -; j_call: TRBJ2-1; v_call: TRBV7-7; cdr3_nt: TGTGCTAGCAGCTCGATTGGGGACCAACGCTACAATGAGCAGTTCTTC; cdr3_aa: CASSSIGDQRYNEQFF
d_call: TRBD1; clone_size: -; j_call: TRBJ2-5; v_call: TRBV12-5; cdr3_nt: TGTGCTAGTGGTTTAAGACAGGGGGCTGTGACGACCCAGTACTTC; cdr3_aa: CASGLRQGAVTTQYF
d_call: -; clone_size: -; j_call: TRBJ1-2; v_call: TRBV24-1; cdr3_nt: TGTGCCACCAGTGATCCCAGCCTAGGGGATGGCTACACCTTC; cdr3_aa: CATSDPSLGDGYTF
d_call: -; clone_size: -; j_call: TRBJ2-5; v_call: TRBV4-2; cdr3_nt: TGTGCCAGCAGCCAGAGCAGGGATCACCAAGAGACCCAGTACTTC; cdr3_aa: CASSQSRDHQETQYF
d_call: -; clone_size: -; j_call: TRBJ2-1; v_call: TRBV20-1; cdr3_nt: TGCAGTGCTAGGTCGGTTAGGACCTACAATGAGCAGTTCTTC; cdr3_aa: CSARSVRTYNEQFF
d_call: -; clone_size: few; j_call: TRBJ2-4; v_call: TRBV5-4; cdr3_nt: TGTGCCAGCAGCCCGGCAGGGGGGGCCAAAAACATTCAGTACTTC; cdr3_aa: CASSPAGGAKNIQYF
d_call: -; clone_size: -; j_call: TRBJ2-1; v_call: TRBV7-7; cdr3_nt: TGTGCCAGCAGCTTAGCCGGCAGGGCGCATGAGCAGTTCTTC; cdr3_aa: CASSLAGRAHEQFF
d_call: TRBD2; clone_size: -; j_call: TRBJ2-7; v_call: TRBV6-5; cdr3_nt: TGTGCCAGCAGTTACAGCGGGACCCCGGGGACCTACGAGCAGTACTTC; cdr3_aa: CASSYSGTPGTYEQYF
d_call: -; clone_size: -; j_call: TRBJ2-7; v_call: TRBV6-2/TRBV6-3; cdr3_nt: TGTGCCAGCAGCCGAGGACCTCCTACGCAGGAGCAGTACTTC; cdr3_aa: CASSRGPPTQEQYF